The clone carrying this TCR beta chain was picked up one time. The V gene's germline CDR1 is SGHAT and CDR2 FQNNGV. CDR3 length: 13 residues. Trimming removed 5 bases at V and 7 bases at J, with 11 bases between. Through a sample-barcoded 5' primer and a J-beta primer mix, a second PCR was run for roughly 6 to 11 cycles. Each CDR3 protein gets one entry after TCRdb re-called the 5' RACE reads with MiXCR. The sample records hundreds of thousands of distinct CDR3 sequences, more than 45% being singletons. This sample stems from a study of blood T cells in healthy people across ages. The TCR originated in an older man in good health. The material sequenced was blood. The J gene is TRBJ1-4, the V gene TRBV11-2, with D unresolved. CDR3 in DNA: TGTGCCAGCAGCCGCGGGCCCACTGAAAAACTGTTTTTT. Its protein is CASSRGPTEKLFF.